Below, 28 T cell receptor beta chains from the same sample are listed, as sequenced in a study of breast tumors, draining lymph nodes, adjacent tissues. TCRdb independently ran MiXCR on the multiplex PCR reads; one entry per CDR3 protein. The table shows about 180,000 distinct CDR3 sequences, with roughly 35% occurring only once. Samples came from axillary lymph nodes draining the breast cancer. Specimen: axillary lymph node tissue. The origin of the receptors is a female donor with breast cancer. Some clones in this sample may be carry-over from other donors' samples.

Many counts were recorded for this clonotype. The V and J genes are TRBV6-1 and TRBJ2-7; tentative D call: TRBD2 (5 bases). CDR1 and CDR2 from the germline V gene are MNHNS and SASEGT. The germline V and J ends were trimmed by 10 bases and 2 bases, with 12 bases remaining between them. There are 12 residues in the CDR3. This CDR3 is CATGVGPYEQYF. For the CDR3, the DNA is TGTGCCACCGGGGTAGGGCCCTACGAGCAGTACTTC.

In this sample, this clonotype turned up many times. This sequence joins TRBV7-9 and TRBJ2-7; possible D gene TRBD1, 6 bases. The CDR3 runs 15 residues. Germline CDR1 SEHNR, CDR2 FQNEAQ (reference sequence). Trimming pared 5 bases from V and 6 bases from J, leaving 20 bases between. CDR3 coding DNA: TGTGCCAGCAGCCTCCAAGGACAGTTTTATGGCGAGCAGTACTTC. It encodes CASSLQGQFYGEQYF.

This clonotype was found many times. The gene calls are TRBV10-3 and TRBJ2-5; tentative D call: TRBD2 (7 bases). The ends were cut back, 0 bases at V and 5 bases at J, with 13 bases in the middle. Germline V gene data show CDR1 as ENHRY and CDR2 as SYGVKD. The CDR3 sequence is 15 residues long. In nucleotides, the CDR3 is TGTGCCATCAGTGAGTCCAGGGGAGGGGTGGAGACCCAGTACTTC. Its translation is CAISESRGGVETQYF.

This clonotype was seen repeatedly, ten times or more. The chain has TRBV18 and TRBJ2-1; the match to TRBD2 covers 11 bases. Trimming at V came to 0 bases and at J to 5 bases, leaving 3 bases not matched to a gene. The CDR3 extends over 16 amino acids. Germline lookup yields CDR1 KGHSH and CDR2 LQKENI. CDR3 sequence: CASSPPTSGGHNEQFF. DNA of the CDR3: TGTGCCAGCTCACCACCTACTAGCGGGGGCCACAATGAGCAGTTCTTC.

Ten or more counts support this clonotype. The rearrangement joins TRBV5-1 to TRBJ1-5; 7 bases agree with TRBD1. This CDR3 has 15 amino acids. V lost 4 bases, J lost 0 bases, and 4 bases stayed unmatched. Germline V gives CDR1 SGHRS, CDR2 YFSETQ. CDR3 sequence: CASSPGTVSNQPQHF. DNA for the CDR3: TGCGCCAGCAGCCCCGGGACAGTTAGCAATCAGCCCCAGCATTTT.

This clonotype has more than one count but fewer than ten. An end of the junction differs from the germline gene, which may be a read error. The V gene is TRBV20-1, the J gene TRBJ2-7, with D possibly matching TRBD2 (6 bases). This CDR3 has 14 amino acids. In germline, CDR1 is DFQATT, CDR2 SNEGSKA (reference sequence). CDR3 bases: TGCAGTGCCGCCATTACCGGGACTGCCTACGAGCGGTACTTC. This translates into CSAAITGTAYERYF.

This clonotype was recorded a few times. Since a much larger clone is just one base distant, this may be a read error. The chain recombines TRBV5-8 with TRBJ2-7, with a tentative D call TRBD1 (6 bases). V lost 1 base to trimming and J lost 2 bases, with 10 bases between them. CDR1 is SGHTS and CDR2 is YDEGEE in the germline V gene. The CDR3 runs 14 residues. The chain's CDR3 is CASSLRQATYEQYF. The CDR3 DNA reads TGTGCCAGCAGCTTGAGACAGGCAACCTACGAGCAGTACTTC.

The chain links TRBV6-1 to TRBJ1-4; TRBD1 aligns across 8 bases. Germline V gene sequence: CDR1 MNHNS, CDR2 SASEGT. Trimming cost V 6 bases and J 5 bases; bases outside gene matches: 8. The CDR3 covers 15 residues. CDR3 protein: CASRAGGLDNEKLFF. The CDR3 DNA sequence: TGTGCCAGCAGGGCAGGGGGCCTGGACAATGAAAAACTGTTTTTT.

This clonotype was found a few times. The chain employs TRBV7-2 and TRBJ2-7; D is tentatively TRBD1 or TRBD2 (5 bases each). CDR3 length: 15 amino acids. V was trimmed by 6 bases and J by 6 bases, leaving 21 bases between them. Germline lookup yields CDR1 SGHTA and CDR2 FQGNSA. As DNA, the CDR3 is TGTGCCAGCAGTGCCCCGGGGCTGGGATCCAGCGAGCAGTACTTC. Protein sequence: CASSAPGLGSSEQYF.

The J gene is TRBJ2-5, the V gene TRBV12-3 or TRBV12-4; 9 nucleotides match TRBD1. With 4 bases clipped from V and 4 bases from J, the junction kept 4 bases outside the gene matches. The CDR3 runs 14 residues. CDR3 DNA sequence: TGTGCCAGCAGTTCGGACAGGGGTGGAGAGACCCAGTACTTC. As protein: CASSSDRGGETQYF.

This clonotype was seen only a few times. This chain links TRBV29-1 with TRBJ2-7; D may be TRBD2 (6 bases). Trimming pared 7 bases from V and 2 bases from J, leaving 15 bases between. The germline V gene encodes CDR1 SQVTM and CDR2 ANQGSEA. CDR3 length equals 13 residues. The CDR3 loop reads CSAAGHSAYEQYF. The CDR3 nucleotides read TGCAGCGCCGCGGGGCATAGCGCCTACGAGCAGTACTTC.

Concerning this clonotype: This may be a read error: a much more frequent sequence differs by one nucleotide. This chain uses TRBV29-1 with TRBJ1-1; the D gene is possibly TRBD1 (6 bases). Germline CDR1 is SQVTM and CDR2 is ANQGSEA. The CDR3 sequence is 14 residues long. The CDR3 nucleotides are TGCAGCGTTGACCCACAGGGTATGGGGACTGGAGCTTTCTTT. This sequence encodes CSVDPQGMGTGAFF.

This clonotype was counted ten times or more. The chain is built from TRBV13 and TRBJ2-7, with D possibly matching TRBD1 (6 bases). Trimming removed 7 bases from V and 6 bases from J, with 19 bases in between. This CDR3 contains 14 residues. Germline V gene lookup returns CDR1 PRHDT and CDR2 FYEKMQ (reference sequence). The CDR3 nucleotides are TGTGCCAGCAAACAGGGACAATACGGTTCCGAGCAGTACTTC. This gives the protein CASKQGQYGSEQYF.

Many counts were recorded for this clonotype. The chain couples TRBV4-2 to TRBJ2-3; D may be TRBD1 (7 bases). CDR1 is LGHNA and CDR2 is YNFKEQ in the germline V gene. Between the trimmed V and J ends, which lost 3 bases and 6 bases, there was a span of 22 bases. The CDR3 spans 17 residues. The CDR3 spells CASSHPTEGAQLDTQYF. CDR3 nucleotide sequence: TGTGCCAGCAGCCACCCGACGGAGGGGGCGCAGCTCGATACGCAGTATTTT.

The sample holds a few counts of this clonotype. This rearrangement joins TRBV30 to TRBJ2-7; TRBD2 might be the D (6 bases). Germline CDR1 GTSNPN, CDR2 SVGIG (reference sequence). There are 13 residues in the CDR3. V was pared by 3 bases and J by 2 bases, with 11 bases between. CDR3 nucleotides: TGTGCCTGGAGGGGGACGGGAGCCTACGAGCAGTACTTC. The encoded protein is CAWRGTGAYEQYF.

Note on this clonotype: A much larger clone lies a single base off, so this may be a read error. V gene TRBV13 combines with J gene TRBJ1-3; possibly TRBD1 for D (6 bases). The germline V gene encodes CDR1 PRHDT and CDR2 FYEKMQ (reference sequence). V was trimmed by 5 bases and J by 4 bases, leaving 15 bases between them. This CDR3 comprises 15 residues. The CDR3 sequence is CASSGLGGSGNTIYF. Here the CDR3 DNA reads TGTGCCAGCAGCGGGCTCGGGGGCTCCGGAAACACCATATATTTT.

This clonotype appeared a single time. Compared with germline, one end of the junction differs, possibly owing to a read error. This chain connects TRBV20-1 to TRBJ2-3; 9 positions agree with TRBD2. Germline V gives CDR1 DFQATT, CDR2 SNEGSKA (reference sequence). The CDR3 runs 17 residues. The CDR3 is CGARIRLAETITDTQYF. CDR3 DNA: TGCGGTGCCCGGATTCGACTAGCGGAAACCATCACGGATACGCAGTATTTT.

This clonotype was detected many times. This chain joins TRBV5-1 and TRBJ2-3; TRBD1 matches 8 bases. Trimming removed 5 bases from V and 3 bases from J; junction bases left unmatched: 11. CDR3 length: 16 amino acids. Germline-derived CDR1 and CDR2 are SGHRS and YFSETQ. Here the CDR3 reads CASRLPQGAATDTQYF. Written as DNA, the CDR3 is TGCGCCAGCAGGCTGCCCCAGGGGGCCGCTACAGATACGCAGTATTTT.

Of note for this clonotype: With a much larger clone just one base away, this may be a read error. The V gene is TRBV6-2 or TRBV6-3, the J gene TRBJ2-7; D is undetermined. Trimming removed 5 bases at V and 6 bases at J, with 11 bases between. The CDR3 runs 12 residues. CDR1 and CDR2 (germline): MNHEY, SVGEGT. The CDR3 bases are TGTGCCAGCAGTCATGGGCCTCCCGAGCAGTACTTC. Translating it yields CASSHGPPEQYF.

The CDR3: CASSLPTGSTNEKLFF. As DNA, the CDR3 is TGCGCCAGCAGTTTGCCTACTGGGTCAACTAATGAAAAACTGTTTTTT. The chain employs TRBV5-1 and TRBJ1-4; D gene unclear. The CDR3 sequence is 16 residues long. The germline V and J ends were trimmed by 5 bases and 0 bases, with 14 bases remaining between them. Germline-derived CDR1 and CDR2 are SGHRS and YFSETQ.

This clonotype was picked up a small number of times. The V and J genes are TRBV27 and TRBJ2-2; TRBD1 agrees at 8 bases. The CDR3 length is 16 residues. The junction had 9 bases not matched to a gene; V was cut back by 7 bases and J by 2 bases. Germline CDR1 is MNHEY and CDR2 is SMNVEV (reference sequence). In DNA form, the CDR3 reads TGTGCCAGCAAACCTCGGACAGGGTCAAACACCGGGGAGCTGTTTTTT. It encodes CASKPRTGSNTGELFF.

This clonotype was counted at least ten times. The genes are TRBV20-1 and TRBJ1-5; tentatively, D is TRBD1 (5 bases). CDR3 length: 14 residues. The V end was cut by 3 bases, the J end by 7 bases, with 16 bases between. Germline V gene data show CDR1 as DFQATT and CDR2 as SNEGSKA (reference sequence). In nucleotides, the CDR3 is TGCAGTGCTAGTTGGGCCCAGGGCAGGCAGCCCCAGCATTTT. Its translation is CSASWAQGRQPQHF.

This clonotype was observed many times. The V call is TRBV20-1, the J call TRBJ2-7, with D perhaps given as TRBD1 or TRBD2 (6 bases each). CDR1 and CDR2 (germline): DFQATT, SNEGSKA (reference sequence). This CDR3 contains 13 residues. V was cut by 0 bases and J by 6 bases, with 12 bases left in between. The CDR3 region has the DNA TGCAGTGCTAGAGATACAGGGACTCCCGAGCAGTACTTC. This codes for CSARDTGTPEQYF.

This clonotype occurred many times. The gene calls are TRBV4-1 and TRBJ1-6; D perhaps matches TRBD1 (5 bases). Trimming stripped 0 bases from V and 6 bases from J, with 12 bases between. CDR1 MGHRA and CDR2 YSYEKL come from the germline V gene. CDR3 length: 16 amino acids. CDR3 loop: CASSQDLGVVNSPLHF. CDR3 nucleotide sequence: TGCGCCAGCAGCCAAGATCTGGGGGTTGTTAATTCACCCCTCCACTTT.

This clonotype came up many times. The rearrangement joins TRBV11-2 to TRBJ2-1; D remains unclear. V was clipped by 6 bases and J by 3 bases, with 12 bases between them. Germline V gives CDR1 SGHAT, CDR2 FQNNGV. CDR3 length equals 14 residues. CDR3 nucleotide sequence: TGTGCCAGCAGTCCCGGTGGGGTCTACAATGAGCAGTTCTTC. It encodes CASSPGGVYNEQFF.

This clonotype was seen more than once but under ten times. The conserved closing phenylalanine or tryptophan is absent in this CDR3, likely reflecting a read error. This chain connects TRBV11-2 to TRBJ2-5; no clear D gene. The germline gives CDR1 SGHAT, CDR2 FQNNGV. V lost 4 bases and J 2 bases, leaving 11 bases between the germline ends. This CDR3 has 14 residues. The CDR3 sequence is CASSSPWVQETQYS. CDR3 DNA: TGTGCCAGCAGCTCCCCGTGGGTACAAGAGACCCAGTACTCC.

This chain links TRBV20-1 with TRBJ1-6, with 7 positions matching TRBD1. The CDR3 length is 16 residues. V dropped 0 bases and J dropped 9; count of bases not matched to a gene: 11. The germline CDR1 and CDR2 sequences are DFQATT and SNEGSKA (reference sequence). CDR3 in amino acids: CSARDTDRNRGSPLHF. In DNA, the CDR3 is TGCAGTGCTAGAGATACGGACAGGAACCGGGGTTCACCCCTCCACTTT.

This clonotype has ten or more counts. CDR3 bases: TGCGCCAGCAGTGACCCCAGGGGGGGGAGCTACGAGCAGTACTTC. Protein sequence: CASSDPRGGSYEQYF. The chain links TRBV10-2 to TRBJ2-7, with D possibly being TRBD1 or TRBD2 (7 bases each). Trimming shortened V by 3 bases and J by 3 bases, and 15 bases separated the two germline ends. Germline-derived CDR1 and CDR2 are WSHSY and SAAADI. There are 15 residues in the CDR3.